This T cell receptor beta chain appears in the sequencing data of a study of cytomegalovirus exposure and HLA in healthy donors. Findings and limits, study-wide: The study flagged about 150 TCR beta chains as cytomegalovirus-associated. It was reported that the classifier diagnosed cytomegalovirus status with high specificity and sensitivity in both the original and validation cohorts.

Primers: 60 Vbeta forward and 13 Jbeta reverse. The assay was immunoSEQ multiplex PCR, and TCRdb's table has in-frame clones only and misses some. The table has about 63,000 clones, over 75% seen once. On this clone itself: Its specificity is not known.

The germline gives CDR1 MDHEN, CDR2 SYDVKM. The V and J ends lost 5 bases and 7 bases respectively, with 18 bases between them. CDR3 length: 14 residues. Sequencing was carried out using PBMCs. This receptor was obtained from a woman in her 30s in good health and CMV-seropositive. The rearrangement links TRBV28 to TRBJ2-7; D ambiguous. The chain's CDR3 is CASSILHFTSEQYF. The CDR3 coding sequence is TGTGCCAGCAGTATATTGCACTTCACTTCGGAGCAGTACTTC.